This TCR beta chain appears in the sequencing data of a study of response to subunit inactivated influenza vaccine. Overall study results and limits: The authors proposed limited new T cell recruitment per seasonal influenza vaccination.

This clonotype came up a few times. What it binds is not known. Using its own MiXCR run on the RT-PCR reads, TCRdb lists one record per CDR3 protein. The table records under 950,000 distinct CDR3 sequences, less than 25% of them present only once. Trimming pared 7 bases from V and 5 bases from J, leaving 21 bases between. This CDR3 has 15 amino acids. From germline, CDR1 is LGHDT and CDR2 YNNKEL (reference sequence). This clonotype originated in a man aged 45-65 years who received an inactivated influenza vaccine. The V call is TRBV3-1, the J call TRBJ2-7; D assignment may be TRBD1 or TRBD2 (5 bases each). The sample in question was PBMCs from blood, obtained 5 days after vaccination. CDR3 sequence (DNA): TGTGCCAGCAACAACGCGGGCACGGGGCCCCACGAGCAGTACTTC. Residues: CASNNAGTGPHEQYF.